This is a list of T cell receptor beta chains from one sample in a study of blood T cell repertoires in COVID-19. Sequencing was performed with immunoSEQ multiplex PCR; in TCRdb, only in-frame clones are kept and a portion is missing. The sample lists under 200,000 clones; around 79% were seen once. Sequencing was done on a sample of peripheral blood. These receptors all stem from a woman aged 55 to 70 with COVID-19, enrolled during active disease. Both conserved end residues are part of each CDR3. The D gene is left open where the match is weak. Clone size is shown for a subset of rows, as once, few, many or a class of expanded clone.

clone_size,v_call,d_call,j_call,cdr3_aa,cdr3_nt
NA,TRBV21-1,NA,TRBJ2-7,CASSGAEPPEQYF,TGTGCCAGCAGCGGAGCGGAGCCCCCCGAGCAGTACTTC
NA,TRBV30,NA,TRBJ1-6,CAWSVLLSRDSPLHF,NA
NA,TRBV28,NA,TRBJ1-2,CASSLDLWGLYGYTF,TGTGCCAGCAGTTTGGATCTCTGGGGGCTCTATGGCTACACCTTC
NA,TRBV6-4,TRBD2,TRBJ2-1,CASSQGLAGATEQFF,TGTGCCAGCAGCCAGGGACTAGCGGGAGCCACTGAGCAGTTCTTC
NA,TRBV30,NA,TRBJ1-4,CAWSRLSSGGLFF,TGTGCCTGGAGTAGACTTAGTTCGGGGGGACTGTTTTTT
NA,TRBV29-1,NA,TRBJ2-2,CSVAGTNTGELFF,TGCAGCGTTGCAGGGACGAACACCGGGGAGCTGTTTTTT
few,TRBV27,TRBD1,TRBJ1-4,CASSLARGLQDKLFF,TGTGCCAGCAGTTTAGCCAGGGGGCTTCAGGACAAACTGTTTTTT
NA,TRBV19,NA,TRBJ2-3,CASSIGPSFSTDTQYF,TGTGCCAGTAGTATAGGCCCTAGCTTTAGCACAGATACGCAGTATTTT
NA,TRBV21-1,NA,TRBJ2-3,CASSRRGTDTQYF,TGTGCCAGCAGCCGAAGGGGTACAGATACGCAGTATTTT
NA,TRBV15,TRBD1,TRBJ1-1,CATSAPGWTGQNTEAFF,TGTGCCACCAGCGCTCCCGGTTGGACAGGGCAGAACACTGAAGCTTTCTTT
few,TRBV7-9,NA,TRBJ2-2,CASKIKGLGGELFF,TGTGCCAGCAAAATTAAGGGACTCGGCGGGGAGCTGTTTTTT
once,TRBV30,NA,TRBJ1-2,CAWSRGDTF,TGTGCCTGGAGTCGGGGGGACACCTTC
NA,TRBV2,NA,TRBJ1-1,CASTYRRSGNTEAFF,TGTGCCAGCACCTACAGAAGGAGCGGGAACACTGAAGCTTTCTTT
NA,TRBV11-2,NA,TRBJ1-1,CASSLPGNTEAFF,TGTGCCAGCAGCTTACCGGGGAACACTGAAGCTTTCTTT
NA,TRBV18,NA,TRBJ2-7,CASSPRSSYEQYF,TGTGCCAGCTCACCACGGTCTAGTTACGAGCAGTACTTC
NA,TRBV2,TRBD1,TRBJ2-3,CASSATGVSTDTQYF,TGTGCCAGCAGTGCCACAGGGGTGAGCACAGATACGCAGTATTTT
NA,TRBV9,TRBD1,TRBJ2-5,CASSVSGTGVIETQYF,TGTGCCAGCAGCGTTTCCGGGACAGGGGTAATAGAGACCCAGTACTTC
NA,TRBV28,NA,TRBJ1-1,CASSTGGAMNTEAFF,TGTGCCAGCAGCACCGGGGGGGCCATGAACACTGAAGCTTTCTTT
NA,TRBV9,TRBD1,TRBJ1-2,CASSVFDRGSNYGYTF,TGTGCCAGCAGCGTATTTGACAGGGGATCTAACTATGGCTACACCTTC
NA,TRBV27,TRBD1,TRBJ2-3,CASSLSGQGVAVYTDTQYF,TGTGCCAGCAGTTTATCCGGGCAGGGGGTAGCAGTATACACAGATACGCAGTATTTT
NA,TRBV15,NA,TRBJ1-3,CATSRGDVGNTIYF,TGTGCCACCAGCAGAGGAGATGTGGGAAACACCATATATTTT
NA,TRBV4-3,TRBD1,TRBJ2-1,CASSQSGTAWNEQFF,TGCGCCAGCAGCCAATCCGGGACAGCATGGAATGAGCAGTTCTTC
NA,TRBV4-3,NA,TRBJ2-7,CASSRVRGIEQYF,TGCGCCAGCAGCCGGGTTAGGGGTATCGAGCAGTACTTC
NA,TRBV3-1/TRBV3-2,TRBD2,TRBJ2-1,CASSQRLAGAHSYNEQFF,TGTGCCAGCAGCCAACGACTAGCGGGAGCCCACTCCTACAATGAGCAGTTCTTC
NA,TRBV28,NA,TRBJ1-5,CASSFSGSSGSQPQHF,TGTGCCAGCAGTTTTTCGGGCAGCTCGGGGAGTCAGCCCCAGCATTTT
NA,TRBV25-1,NA,TRBJ1-2,CASSLGGYGYTF,TGTGCCAGCAGTTTAGGGGGATATGGCTACACCTTC
NA,TRBV7-9,TRBD1,TRBJ1-5,CASSDRDRGDQPQHF,TGTGCCAGCAGCGACAGGGACAGGGGTGATCAGCCCCAGCATTTT
NA,TRBV19,TRBD1,TRBJ2-3,CASSMQGATDTQYF,TGTGCCAGTAGTATGCAGGGGGCAACAGATACGCAGTATTTT
once,TRBV28,NA,TRBJ1-2,CASGGGDAFGGYTF,TGTGCCAGTGGGGGAGGGGATGCTTTTGGTGGCTACACCTTC
NA,TRBV28,TRBD2,TRBJ2-7,CASSRGGLAGVGDYEQYF,TGTGCCAGCAGTCGAGGGGGACTAGCGGGAGTTGGGGACTACGAGCAGTACTTC
NA,TRBV6-5,NA,TRBJ1-1,CATTLTRGNTEAFF,TGTGCCACCACCTTAACAAGAGGGAACACTGAAGCTTTCTTT